One sample yielded the 20 T cell receptor beta chains listed below, sequenced in a study of T cells in localized non-small cell lung cancer. Method: immunoSEQ multiplex PCR; TCRdb's copy keeps in-frame clones and lacks some. This table holds approximately 50,000 clones, about 88% found once. The sample in question was PBMCs, obtained before any cancer treatment. The receptors here all came from a man aged 40 to 70 with stage II lung adenocarcinoma.

This chain uses TRBV4-1 with TRBJ2-7; the D gene could be TRBD1 or TRBD2 (6 bases each). The length of the CDR3 is 15 residues. Trimming took 0 bases from V and 4 from J, leaving 13 bases between them. CDR1 and CDR2 (germline): MGHRA, YSYEKL. The CDR3 region is CASSQEAGGMYEQYF. For the CDR3, the DNA is TGCGCCAGCAGCCAAGAAGCCGGGGGCATGTACGAGCAGTACTTC.

This clone was detected once. V and J are TRBV9 and TRBJ2-7, with D perhaps matching TRBD1 (5 bases). The CDR3 sequence is 15 residues long. Germline lookup yields CDR1 SGDLS and CDR2 YYNGEE. Trimming left V 0 bases short and J 3 bases short, with 13 bases between. As DNA, the CDR3 is TGTGCCAGCAGCGTAGAGGGCCAGGGTCTCTACGAGCAGTACTTC. Its translation: CASSVEGQGLYEQYF.

The chain uses TRBV7-3 and TRBJ1-4; no reliable D call. Germline assignment: CDR1 SGHTA and CDR2 FQGTGA. CDR3 size: 17 residues. Trimming cost V 5 bases and J 3 bases, with 19 bases left between them. This CDR3 reads CASSPREERGPNEKLFF. Written as DNA, the CDR3 is TGTGCCAGCAGCCCGCGGGAGGAACGGGGTCCTAATGAAAAACTGTTTTTT.

The rearrangement uses TRBV6-6 and TRBJ1-1; no clear D gene. The length of the CDR3 is 15 residues. CDR1 is MNHNY and CDR2 is SVGAGI in the germline V gene (reference sequence). V dropped 2 bases and J dropped 1 base, with 11 bases sitting between them. In DNA, the CDR3 is TGTGCCAGCAGTTACAGGAGGGAAGCGAACACTGAAGCTTTCTTT. It codes for CASSYRREANTEAFF.

The CDR3 DNA reads TGTGCCAGCAGAGACGGGTATGAAAAACTGTTTTTT. Protein product: CASRDGYEKLFF. V gene TRBV6-5 combines with J gene TRBJ1-4; D gene uncertain. Germline V gene data show CDR1 as MNHEY and CDR2 as SVGAGI. V lost 6 bases and J lost 6, with 8 bases in between. The CDR3 covers 12 residues.

The chain couples TRBV6-1 to TRBJ2-7; 7 nucleotides align to TRBD2. The CDR3 totals 13 residues. The V and J ends lost 4 bases and 1 base, in that order; junction bases with no gene match: 1. CDR1 is MNHNS and CDR2 is SASEGT in the germline V gene. This CDR3 reads CASSVGGSYEQYF. DNA for the CDR3: TGTGCCAGCAGTGTCGGGGGGTCCTACGAGCAGTACTTC.

V gene TRBV5-4 combines with J gene TRBJ2-2; maybe TRBD2 (5 bases). Trimming cost V 4 bases and J 0 bases, with 10 bases left between them. There are 15 residues in the CDR3. In germline, CDR1 is SGHNT, CDR2 YYREEE (reference sequence). CDR3 in DNA: TGTGCCAGCAGCCCAGGAGGTCCGAACACCGGGGAGCTGTTTTTT. Protein: CASSPGGPNTGELFF.

In the case of this clone: One end of the junction is discordant with germline, which a read error may explain. V is TRBV19 and J is TRBJ2-1; 8 nucleotides agree with TRBD1. Looked up from germline, CDR1 is LNHDA and CDR2 is SQIVND (reference sequence). This CDR3 is 14 amino acids long. CDR3 nucleotides: TGTGCCAGTAACCTACAGGGGGGAAACAATGGGCAGTTCTTC. It specifies CASNLQGGNNGQFF.

The rearrangement links TRBV18 to TRBJ1-1, with D tentatively TRBD1 (5 bases). V dropped 2 bases and J dropped 1 base, with 17 bases sitting between them. This CDR3 region has 17 residues. The germline gives CDR1 KGHSH, CDR2 LQKENI. As DNA, the CDR3 is TGTGCCAGCTCACCATTGATGGGTCAGAGGGGGAACACTGAAGCTTTCTTT. This sequence encodes CASSPLMGQRGNTEAFF.

This rearrangement joins TRBV9 to TRBJ2-7; perhaps TRBD1 as D (5 bases). CDR1 is SGDLS and CDR2 is YYNGEE in the germline V gene. CDR3 length equals 14 residues. Trimming took 1 base from V and 2 from J, leaving 10 bases between them. This CDR3 is CASSVTDSPYEQYF. The CDR3 nucleotides are TGTGCCAGCAGCGTAACCGACAGTCCCTACGAGCAGTACTTC. The full variable domain, its missing parts supplied by reference TRBV9 and TRBJ2-7, is DSGVTQTPKHLITATGQRVTLRCSPRSGDLSVYWYQQSLDQGLQFLIQYYNGEERAKGNILERFSAQQFPDLHSELNLSSLELGDSALYFCASSVTDSPYEQYFGPGTRLTVT.

The chain employs TRBV5-4 and TRBJ2-3; D is undetermined. V was shortened by 4 bases and J by 4 bases, with 10 bases between the two germline ends. CDR3 length equals 13 residues. The germline V gene has CDR1 SGHNT and CDR2 YYREEE (reference sequence). The DNA for the CDR3 is TGTGCCAGCAGCCTCCACCCGTCAGATACGCAGTATTTT. Translated, it gives CASSLHPSDTQYF.

This chain uses TRBV5-6 with TRBJ2-5; TRBD1 matches 9 bases. V lost 4 bases and J lost 4; bases outside the gene matches: 14. Germline CDR1 reads SGHDT; CDR2 reads YYEEEE. This CDR3 is 17 amino acids long. CDR3 sequence reads: CASSVVREGQGTETQYF. The CDR3 DNA reads TGTGCCAGCAGCGTAGTGAGAGAGGGACAGGGTACAGAGACCCAGTACTTC.

This chain connects TRBV7-8 to TRBJ1-5, with a weak D call TRBD1 (5 bases). Trimming pared 1 base from V and 5 bases from J, leaving 9 bases between. Germline V lookup: CDR1 SGHVS, CDR2 FQNEAQ. This CDR3 has 14 residues. CDR3 in amino acids: CASSLVRGDQPQHF. The CDR3 coding sequence is TGTGCCAGCAGCTTAGTTCGGGGGGATCAGCCCCAGCATTTT.

The chain joins TRBV6-1 to TRBJ1-2; D perhaps matches TRBD1 (5 bases). The CDR3 totals 13 residues. The ends were cut back, 2 bases at V and 4 bases at J, with 8 bases in the middle. The V gene's germline CDR1 is MNHNS and CDR2 SASEGT. CDR3 in DNA: TGTGCCAGCAGTGAAAGACAGACCTATGGCTACACCTTC. Translation: CASSERQTYGYTF.

This clone showed up just once. The chain couples TRBV2 to TRBJ2-7; D may be TRBD1 (6 bases). The CDR3 loop spans 21 amino acids. The V end lost 8 bases, the J end lost 0 bases, and 35 bases lay between the germline ends. The germline CDR1 and CDR2 sequences are SNHLY and FYNNEI. The CDR3 region has the DNA TGTGCCAGCTACGCGGTCTTCAGGGAACAGGGTCTAGAGATGGGCTCCTACGAGCAGTACTTC. Its protein is CASYAVFREQGLEMGSYEQYF.

V gene TRBV6-1 combines with J gene TRBJ1-1; D gene ambiguous. Deletions cut 3 bases from V and 0 bases from J, with 5 bases between. This CDR3 is built from 13 residues. Germline V lookup: CDR1 MNHNS, CDR2 SASEGT. The CDR3 protein is CASSDRMNTEAFF. CDR3 nucleotide sequence: TGTGCCAGCAGTGACAGGATGAACACTGAAGCTTTCTTT.

The V and J genes are TRBV27 and TRBJ1-6; D is undetermined. V lost 3 bases and J 8 bases, leaving 11 bases between the germline ends. The CDR3 is made up of 14 amino acids. The V gene's germline CDR1 is MNHEY and CDR2 SMNVEV (reference sequence). The CDR3 is CASSFTWSDSPLHF. As DNA, the CDR3 is TGTGCCAGCAGTTTTACCTGGTCGGATTCACCCCTCCACTTT.

The chain couples TRBV27 to TRBJ1-1; no clear D. Germline-derived CDR1 and CDR2 are MNHEY and SMNVEV (reference sequence). Trimming cost V 2 bases and J 8 bases, with 9 bases left between them. The CDR3 consists of 12 residues. The CDR3 reads CASSLRNGEAFF. Written as DNA, the CDR3 is TGTGCCAGCAGTTTACGAAACGGGGAAGCTTTCTTT.

The rearrangement joins TRBV9 to TRBJ2-5, with 8 bases lining up with TRBD1. The CDR3 is 14 amino acids. Germline V gene data show CDR1 as SGDLS and CDR2 as YYNGEE. V lost 7 bases and J lost 4; bases outside the gene matches: 9. CDR3 residues: CASGQGATTETQYF. The CDR3 coding sequence is TGTGCCAGCGGCCAGGGGGCGACCACAGAGACCCAGTACTTC.

CDR3 nucleotides: TGTGCCAGCAGCGTAATGAACACTGAAGCTTTCTTT. This encodes CASSVMNTEAFF. The chain carries TRBV7-3 and TRBJ1-1; D ambiguous. The V end lost 5 bases, the J end lost 0 bases, and 4 bases lay between the germline ends. CDR1 and CDR2 from the germline V gene are SGHTA and FQGTGA. This CDR3 contains 12 residues.